These 30 T cell receptor beta chains were sequenced from one sample in a study of blood T cells in healthy people across ages. Using a J-beta primer mix together with a sample-barcoded 5' primer, a second PCR was run for roughly 7 to 11 cycles. TCRdb processed the 5' RACE reads anew with MiXCR; each CDR3 protein has one entry. The sample has hundreds of thousands of distinct CDR3 sequences, around half seen once. Sequencing was carried out using blood. The receptors come from an elderly man in good health.

A few counts support this clonotype. The chain couples TRBV7-2 to TRBJ2-7; D is undetermined. The CDR3 totals 13 residues. Per germline, CDR1 SGHTA and CDR2 FQGNSA. V was trimmed by 4 bases and J by 3 bases, leaving 10 bases between them. The CDR3 bases are TGTGCCAGCAGCTCCCGACAAAACTACGAGCAGTACTTC. Protein: CASSSRQNYEQYF.

This chain's CDR3 is CASSDLGGQQFF. The DNA of the CDR3 is TGTGCCAGCAGTGACCTGGGGGGCCAGCAGTTCTTC. V is TRBV2 and J is TRBJ2-1; the D call may be TRBD1 or TRBD2 (6 bases each). Germline V gives CDR1 SNHLY, CDR2 FYNNEI. This CDR3 is built from 12 residues. Trimming left V 3 bases short and J 11 bases short, with 11 bases between. The entire variable domain, with the rest obtained from reference TRBV2 and TRBJ2-1, is as follows: EPEVTQTPSHQVTQMGQEVILRCVPISNHLYFYWYRQILGQKVEFLVSFYNNEISEKSEIFDDQFSVERPDGSNFTLKIRSTKLEDSAMYFCASSDLGGQQFFGPGTRLTVL.

The chain couples TRBV24-1 to TRBJ2-1, with a possible D match to TRBD2 (6 bases). In germline, CDR1 is KGHDR, CDR2 SFDVKD. V was trimmed by 3 bases and J by 12 bases, leaving 11 bases between them. The CDR3 is 12 residues long. CDR3 in amino acids: CATSDPGGAQFF. The CDR3, as DNA: TGTGCCACCAGTGATCCCGGCGGGGCGCAGTTCTTC.

V usage is TRBV7-2 and J usage is TRBJ2-3; 7 bases map to TRBD2. The V and J ends lost 5 bases and 4 bases, in that order; junction bases with no gene match: 12. The CDR3 length is 16 residues. Germline lookup yields CDR1 SGHTA and CDR2 FQGNSA. CDR3 in amino acids: CASSQAPRAGPDTQYF. In DNA, the CDR3 is TGTGCCAGCAGCCAGGCCCCACGAGCGGGACCAGATACGCAGTATTTT.

The rearrangement links TRBV20-1 to TRBJ2-3; no clear D. CDR1 is DFQATT, CDR2 SNEGSKA, per germline (reference sequence). This CDR3 is 16 amino acids long. Deletions cut 4 bases from V and 1 base from J, with 18 bases between. The CDR3 nucleotides read TGCAGTGCTATTAAGAGGAGTCGGGTGGGCACAGATACGCAGTATTTT. As protein: CSAIKRSRVGTDTQYF.

This sequence joins TRBV28 and TRBJ2-7, with D possibly matching TRBD2 (7 bases). Germline V gene sequence: CDR1 MDHEN, CDR2 SYDVKM. The CDR3 sequence is 14 residues long. Trimming stripped 6 bases from V and 3 bases from J, with 15 bases between. CDR3 sequence (DNA): TGTGCCAGCAGGGGGGCAAGCGGGAACTACGAGCAGTACTTC. Translating it yields CASRGASGNYEQYF.

CDR3 amino acids: CASSELRLGGYEQYF. Written as DNA, the CDR3 is TGTGCCAGCAGTGAATTACGGCTAGGGGGCTACGAGCAGTACTTC. The rearrangement uses TRBV2 and TRBJ2-7, with TRBD1 as a possible D gene (6 bases). V was trimmed by 2 bases and J by 3 bases, leaving 14 bases between them. Germline V gene lookup returns CDR1 SNHLY and CDR2 FYNNEI. This CDR3 comprises 15 residues.

In DNA form, the CDR3 reads TGTGCCAGCAGCCCTGTAGGGATGTGGGGCTCCTACGAGCAGTACTTC. This translates into CASSPVGMWGSYEQYF. This chain joins TRBV14 and TRBJ2-5, with unresolved D. The J call could be wrong; TRBJ2-7 is a better fit for the DNA end. Germline CDR1 and CDR2: SGHDN and FVKESK. This CDR3 comprises 16 residues.

This clonotype was observed a few times. CDR3 residues: CASGLSSYEQYF. The CDR3 DNA reads as TGTGCCAGCGGACTTAGCTCCTACGAGCAGTACTTC. This chain uses TRBV12-3 or TRBV12-4 with TRBJ2-7, with D maybe TRBD2 (5 bases). The CDR3 has 12 residues. Trimming took 8 bases from V and 0 from J, leaving 8 bases between them.

This chain joins TRBV29-1 and TRBJ1-2; D is perhaps TRBD1 (5 bases). Germline V gene data show CDR1 as SQVTM and CDR2 as ANQGSEA. This CDR3 contains 13 residues. Trimming shortened V by 5 bases and J by 0 bases, and 10 bases separated the two germline ends. CDR3 sequence (DNA): TGCAGCGTTTGCGGACAAGCTAACTATGGCTACACCTTC. This translates into CSVCGQANYGYTF.

The chain uses TRBV7-2 and TRBJ2-7; D possibly corresponds to TRBD2 (5 bases). Per germline, CDR1 SGHTA and CDR2 FQGNSA. The CDR3 is made up of 12 amino acids. Trimming removed 4 bases at V and 7 bases at J, with 11 bases between. The CDR3 nucleotides are TGTGCCAGCAGCTCCCGGACTGGGGAGCAGTACTTC. Its translation: CASSSRTGEQYF.

The J gene is TRBJ2-5, the V gene TRBV29-1, with D possibly called TRBD1 or TRBD2 (6 bases each). The V gene's germline CDR1 is SQVTM and CDR2 ANQGSEA. CDR3 size: 16 residues. With 4 bases removed from V and 1 base from J, the gap between germline ends came to 19 bases. This CDR3 reads CSVGGAFQRVQETQYF. The CDR3 DNA reads as TGCAGCGTTGGGGGGGCTTTTCAGCGGGTCCAAGAGACCCAGTACTTC. Looking up the rest from reference TRBV29-1 and TRBJ2-5 gives the full variable domain: SAVISQKPSRDICQRGTSLTIQCQVDSQVTMMFWYRQQPGQSLTLIATANQGSEATYESGFVIDKFPISRPNLTFSTLTVSNMSPEDSSIYLCSVGGAFQRVQETQYFGPGTRLLVL.

This chain joins TRBV20-1 and TRBJ2-3; no definite D call. The V and J ends lost 6 bases and 6 bases respectively, with 16 bases between them. Germline lookup yields CDR1 DFQATT and CDR2 SNEGSKA (reference sequence). CDR3 length: 13 amino acids. In nucleotides, the CDR3 is TGCAGTGCACCAGACTGGGTTCAGGATACGCAGTATTTT. Translated: CSAPDWVQDTQYF.

With regard to this clonotype: A junction boundary mismatches the germline segment, possibly from a read error. The chain links TRBV29-1 to TRBJ1-2; 12 positions agree with TRBD1. CDR3 length: 15 amino acids. Germline CDR1 reads SQVTM; CDR2 reads ANQGSEA. The CDR3 DNA is TGCAGTGTTGAACTGGGACAGGGGGCCTTCTATGGCTACACCTTC. Translated, it gives CSVELGQGAFYGYTF.

The V gene is TRBV7-3, the J gene TRBJ1-2; 7 bases map to TRBD1. The CDR3 runs 14 residues. The V and J ends lost 5 bases and 10 bases, in that order; junction bases with no gene match: 13. Per the germline V gene, CDR1 is SGHTA and CDR2 is FQGTGA. The chain's CDR3 is CASSQGQAEGVYTF. The CDR3 DNA sequence: TGTGCCAGCAGCCAAGGACAGGCTGAGGGCGTCTACACCTTC.

This clonotype was detected only once. A read error may account for a junction end that differs from germline. The chain carries TRBV6-2 or TRBV6-3 and TRBJ2-1; the D gene is possibly TRBD2 (7 bases). This CDR3 is built from 15 residues. CDR1 is MNHEY, CDR2 SVGEGT, per germline. This CDR3 is CASSYRGASYDEQFF. The CDR3 bases are TGTGCCAGCAGTTACCGGGGGGCCTCCTACGATGAGCAGTTCTTC.

This clonotype has more than one count but fewer than ten. This chain connects TRBV20-1 to TRBJ2-5; D is undetermined. The J call may be in error: the DNA end matches TRBJ2-7 better. Germline CDR1 and CDR2: DFQATT and SNEGSKA (reference sequence). The CDR3 is 11 residues long. The CDR3 DNA reads TGCAGTGCTAGACTCAGAGGCGAGCAGTACTTC. Its protein is CSARLRGEQYF.

The CDR3 region is CASSLAVGVETQYF. CDR3 in DNA: TGTGCCAGCAGCTTAGCGGTGGGAGTAGAGACCCAGTACTTC. J is TRBJ2-4 and V is TRBV7-2; weak D call: TRBD2 (5 bases). The closer fit of TRBJ2-5 to the DNA end suggests the J call may be wrong. This CDR3 has 14 residues. Germline V gene data show CDR1 as SGHTA and CDR2 as FQGNSA.

This clonotype was seen only once. The V and J genes are TRBV20-1 and TRBJ2-7; a weak D match, TRBD2 (6 bases). The CDR3 is made up of 13 amino acids. Per germline, CDR1 DFQATT and CDR2 SNEGSKA (reference sequence). V lost 5 bases, J lost 5 bases, and 16 bases lay in between. The CDR3 here is CSAGGLGDHEQYF. Written as DNA, the CDR3 is TGCAGTGCTGGGGGACTTGGGGACCACGAGCAGTACTTC.

CDR3 region: CASSQAWGRYGDTQYF. The CDR3 nucleotides are TGCGCCAGCAGCCAAGCATGGGGGCGGTACGGGGATACGCAGTATTTT. The genes are TRBV4-1 and TRBJ2-3; weak D call: TRBD1 (6 bases). The CDR3 sequence is 16 residues long. From germline, CDR1 is MGHRA and CDR2 YSYEKL. Trimming left V 1 base short and J 6 bases short, with 17 bases between.

The chain recombines TRBV28 with TRBJ1-5; 8 positions agree with TRBD1. Germline CDR1 and CDR2: MDHEN and SYDVKM. CDR3 length equals 16 residues. V gave up 2 bases and J gave up 7 bases; unmatched junction bases: 10. The CDR3 DNA reads TGTGCCAGCAGTTTACTAGGCAGGGGGCCCGGACAGCCCCAGCATTTT. This translates into CASSLLGRGPGQPQHF.

This clonotype was observed a handful of times. In DNA, the CDR3 is TGTGCCAGCCGGAAGGGGTGGCCTGAAGGCTACACCTTC. Its translation: CASRKGWPEGYTF. V gene TRBV2 combines with J gene TRBJ1-2; D might be TRBD1 (5 bases). The CDR3 has 13 residues. Germline-derived CDR1 and CDR2 are SNHLY and FYNNEI. Trimming took 8 bases from V and 8 from J, leaving 18 bases between them.

V and J are TRBV15 and TRBJ1-5; the match to TRBD1 covers 8 bases. Germline trimming cut 3 bases from V and 3 bases from J; bases unmatched to any gene: 7. CDR3 length: 16 amino acids. Germline V gene sequence: CDR1 LNHNV, CDR2 YYDKDF (reference sequence). CDR3 nucleotide sequence: TGTGCCACCAGCAGGGACAGGGCGGTGGTCAATCAGCCCCAGCATTTT. Amino acid sequence: CATSRDRAVVNQPQHF.

This clonotype has ten or more counts. The chain joins TRBV7-2 to TRBJ2-7, with 11 bases matching TRBD2. Germline values: CDR1 SGHTA, CDR2 FQGNSA. This CDR3 is 15 amino acids long. The V gene end was trimmed by 1 base and the J gene end by 4 bases; junction bases not matched to a gene: 3. The CDR3 spells CASSLGPSGRYEQYF. In nucleotides, the CDR3 is TGTGCCAGCAGCTTAGGCCCTAGCGGGAGGTACGAGCAGTACTTC.

The rearrangement joins TRBV11-2 to TRBJ2-3; TRBD1 might be the D (5 bases). CDR3 size: 12 residues. Trimming left V 5 bases short and J 6 bases short, with 9 bases between. Germline V gives CDR1 SGHAT, CDR2 FQNNGV. The CDR3, as DNA: TGTGCCAGCAGCCTAAACAGGGATACGCAGTATTTT. The encoded protein is CASSLNRDTQYF.

Only a few counts were recorded for this clonotype. This chain uses TRBV12-3 or TRBV12-4 with TRBJ2-1; D might be TRBD1 (5 bases). The length of the CDR3 is 16 residues. Trimming left V 6 bases short and J 0 bases short, with 15 bases between. As DNA, the CDR3 is TGTGCCAGCAGCTCCTACAGGACCCGCTCCTACAATGAGCAGTTCTTC. Translating it yields CASSSYRTRSYNEQFF.

The chain combines TRBV5-1 with TRBJ1-2, with 7 nucleotides matching TRBD1. This CDR3 is built from 15 residues. J gave up 1 base and V 3 bases, and 6 bases lay outside the gene matches. From germline, CDR1 is SGHRS and CDR2 YFSETQ. CDR3: CASSSEGTVNYGYTF. The CDR3 DNA reads as TGCGCCAGCAGCTCGGAGGGGACAGTTAACTATGGCTACACCTTC.

This clonotype was found a few times. This chain links TRBV7-9 with TRBJ2-7; D gene uncertain. Germline V lookup: CDR1 SEHNR, CDR2 FQNEAQ (reference sequence). V lost 7 bases and J 0 bases, leaving 16 bases between the germline ends. CDR3 size: 15 residues. The CDR3 region is CASNGETDSSYEQYF. CDR3 in DNA: TGTGCCAGCAATGGGGAAACAGATAGCTCCTACGAGCAGTACTTC.

In its sample, this clonotype was seen once. CDR3 DNA sequence: TGTGCCAGCTCACCAAACAGGGCGAGGGGCACAGATACGCAGTATTTT. It codes for CASSPNRARGTDTQYF. V is TRBV18 and J is TRBJ2-3; tentatively, D is TRBD1 (6 bases). V was clipped by 2 bases and J by 1 base, with 13 bases between them. This CDR3 spans 16 amino acids. CDR1 is KGHSH and CDR2 is LQKENI in the germline V gene. Combining the CDR3 with reference TRBV18 and TRBJ2-3 gives the whole variable domain NAGVMQNPRHLVRRRGQEARLRCSPMKGHSHVYWYRQLPEEGLKFMVYLQKENIIDESGMPKERFSAEFPKEGPSILRIQQVVRGDSAAYFCASSPNRARGTDTQYFGPGTRLTVL.

V usage is TRBV12-3 or TRBV12-4 and J usage is TRBJ1-6; tentatively, D is TRBD1 (5 bases). This CDR3 has 17 amino acids. The ends were cut back, 2 bases at V and 4 bases at J, with 15 bases in the middle. The CDR3 is CASSLRDGSSYNSPLHF. DNA of the CDR3: TGTGCCAGCAGTTTAAGGGACGGAAGCTCTTATAATTCACCCCTCCACTTT.